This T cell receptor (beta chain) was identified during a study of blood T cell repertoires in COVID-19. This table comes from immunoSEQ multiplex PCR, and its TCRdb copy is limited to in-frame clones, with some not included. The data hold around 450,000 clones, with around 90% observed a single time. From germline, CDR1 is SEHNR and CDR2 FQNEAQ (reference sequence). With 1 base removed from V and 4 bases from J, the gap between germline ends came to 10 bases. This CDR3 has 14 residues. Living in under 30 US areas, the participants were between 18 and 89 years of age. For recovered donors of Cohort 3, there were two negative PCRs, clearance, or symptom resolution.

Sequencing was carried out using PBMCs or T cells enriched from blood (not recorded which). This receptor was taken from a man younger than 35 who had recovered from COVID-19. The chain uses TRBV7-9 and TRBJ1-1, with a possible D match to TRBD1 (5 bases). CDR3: CASSLVGEGTEAFF. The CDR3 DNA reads TGTGCCAGCAGCTTAGTAGGGGAGGGCACTGAAGCTTTCTTT. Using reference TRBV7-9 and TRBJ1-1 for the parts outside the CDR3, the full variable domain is DTGVSQNPRHKITKRGQNVTFRCDPISEHNRLYWYRQTLGQGPEFLTYFQNEAQLEKSRLLSDRFSAERPKGSFSTLEIQRTEQGDSAMYLCASSLVGEGTEAFFGQGTRLTVV.